The present TCR beta chain was sequenced within a study of blood T cell repertoires in COVID-19. Measured with immunoSEQ multiplex PCR; TCRdb has only the in-frame clones, and not every one. The sample holds tens of thousands of clones, approximately 80% seen once. This clone was counted between two and nine times. CDR1 and CDR2 from the germline V gene are MNHEY and SVGAGI. Trimming stripped 6 bases from V and 0 bases from J, with 9 bases between. The CDR3 totals 14 residues. The genes are TRBV6-5 and TRBJ1-3; D remains ambiguous. This receptor was identified in a man between 65 and 79 years old with COVID-19, enrolled during active disease. Sequenced sample: peripheral blood. The CDR3 DNA follows: TGTGCCAGCAGCCGAGCAAGCTCTGGAAACACCATATATTTT. Translation gives CASSRASSGNTIYF.